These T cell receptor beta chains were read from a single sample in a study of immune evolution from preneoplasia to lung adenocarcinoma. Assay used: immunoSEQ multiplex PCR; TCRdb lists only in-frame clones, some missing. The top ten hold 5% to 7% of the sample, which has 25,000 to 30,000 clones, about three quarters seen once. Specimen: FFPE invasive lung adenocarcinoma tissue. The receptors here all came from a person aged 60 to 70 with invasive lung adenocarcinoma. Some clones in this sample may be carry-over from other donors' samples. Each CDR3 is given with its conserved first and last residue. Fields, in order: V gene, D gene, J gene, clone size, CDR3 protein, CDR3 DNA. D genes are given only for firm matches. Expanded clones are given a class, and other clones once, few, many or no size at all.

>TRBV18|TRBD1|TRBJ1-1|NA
CASSPPGTGGAFGNTEAFF
TGTGCCAGCTCACCACCGGGGACAGGGGGCGCGTTCGGGAACACTGAAGCTTTCTTT
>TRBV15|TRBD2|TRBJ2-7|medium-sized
CATSRGTSFENEQYF
TGTGCCACCAGCAGAGGGACTAGTTTTGAAAACGAGCAGTACTTC
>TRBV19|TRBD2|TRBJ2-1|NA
CASSMGLARNEQFF
TGTGCCAGTAGTATGGGACTAGCCAGGAATGAGCAGTTCTTC
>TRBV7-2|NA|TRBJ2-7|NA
CASSQYMQEEQYF
TGTGCCAGCAGCCAATACATGCAGGAAGAGCAGTACTTC
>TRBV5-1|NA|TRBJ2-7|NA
CASSLGPGPGYEQYF
TGCGCCAGCAGCCTCGGGCCCGGGCCGGGCTACGAGCAGTACTTC
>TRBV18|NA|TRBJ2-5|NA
CASSPRAVNQETQYF
TGTGCCAGCTCACCCCGGGCAGTGAACCAAGAGACCCAGTACTTC
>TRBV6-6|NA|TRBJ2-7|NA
CASSYGVGVEQYF
TGTGCCAGCAGTTACGGAGTAGGAGTAGAGCAGTACTTC
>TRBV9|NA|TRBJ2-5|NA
CASSVGRIQETQYF
TGTGCCAGCAGCGTAGGTCGGATTCAAGAGACCCAGTACTTC
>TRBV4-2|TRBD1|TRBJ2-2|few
CASSPGTGDTGELFF
TGTGCCAGCAGCCCCGGGACAGGGGACACCGGGGAGCTGTTTTTT
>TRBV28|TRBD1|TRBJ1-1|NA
CASSFRDREWSTEAFF
TGTGCCAGCAGTTTCCGGGACAGGGAGTGGTCGACTGAAGCTTTCTTT
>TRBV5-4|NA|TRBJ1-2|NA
CASSFDSPLDGYTF
TGTGCCAGCAGCTTTGACAGTCCCCTCGATGGCTACACCTTC
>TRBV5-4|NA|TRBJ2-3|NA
CASSLSTDTQYF
TGTGCCAGCAGCTTGTCCACCGATACGCAGTATTTT
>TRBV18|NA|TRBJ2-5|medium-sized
CASSPITGETQYF
TGTGCCAGCTCACCTATTACCGGGGAGACCCAGTACTTC
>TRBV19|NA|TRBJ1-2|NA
CASSIVGGNSPNGYTF
TGTGCCAGTAGTATAGTTGGAGGCAATTCACCTAATGGCTACACCTTC
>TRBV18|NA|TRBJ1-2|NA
CASSPGNRLSGYTF
TGTGCCAGCTCACCGGGAAATAGACTGTCTGGCTACACCTTC
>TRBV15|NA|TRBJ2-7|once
CATSREARATKSYEQYF
TGTGCCACCAGCAGAGAGGCCAGGGCTACGAAGTCCTACGAGCAGTACTTC
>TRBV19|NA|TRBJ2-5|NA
CASSIQGQKRETQYF
TGTGCCAGTAGTATTCAGGGCCAAAAGCGGGAGACCCAGTACTTC
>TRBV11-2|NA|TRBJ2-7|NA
CASSLDRRHSYEQYF
TGTGCCAGCAGCTTAGATCGGAGACATTCCTACGAGCAGTACTTC
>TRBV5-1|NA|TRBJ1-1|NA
CASSSQGGTEAFF
TGCGCCAGCAGCTCACAGGGTGGGACTGAAGCTTTCTTT
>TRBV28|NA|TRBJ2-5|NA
CASSRGTPYQETQYF
TGTGCCAGCAGTCGCGGGACTCCGTACCAAGAGACCCAGTACTTC
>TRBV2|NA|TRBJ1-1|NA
CASQLNTEAFF
TGTGCCAGCCAGCTGAACACTGAAGCTTTCTTT
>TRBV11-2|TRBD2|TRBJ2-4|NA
CASSSAGGAKNIQYF
TGTGCCAGCAGCTCGGCGGGAGGCGCCAAAAACATTCAGTACTTC
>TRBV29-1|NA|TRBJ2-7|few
CSVEDGGGPGADYEQYF
TGCAGCGTTGAAGATGGTGGGGGTCCGGGGGCTGACTACGAGCAGTACTTC
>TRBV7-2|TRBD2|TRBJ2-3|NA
CASSRSSGSTDTQYF
TGTGCCAGCAGCCGGTCTAGCGGAAGCACAGATACGCAGTATTTT
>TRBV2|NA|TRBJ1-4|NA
CASSRRTNEKLFF
TGTGCCAGCAGCAGGAGGACTAATGAAAAACTGTTTTTT
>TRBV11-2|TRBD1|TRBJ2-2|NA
CASSPRQGAGELFF
TGTGCCAGCAGCCCCAGACAGGGTGCCGGGGAGCTGTTTTTT
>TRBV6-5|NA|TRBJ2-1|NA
CASSLTSYNEQFF
TGTGCCAGCAGCTTGACCTCCTACAATGAGCAGTTCTTC
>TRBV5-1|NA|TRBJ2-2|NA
CASSLNSANTGELFF
TGCGCCAGCAGCTTGAACAGCGCGAACACCGGGGAGCTGTTTTTT
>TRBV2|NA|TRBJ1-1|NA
CASSQDSNTEAFF
TGTGCCAGCAGCCAGGACAGCAACACTGAAGCTTTCTTT
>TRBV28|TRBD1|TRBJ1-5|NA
CASSYPGTGLPEGQPQHF
TGTGCCAGCAGTTATCCAGGGACAGGTCTCCCGGAAGGTCAGCCCCAGCATTTT
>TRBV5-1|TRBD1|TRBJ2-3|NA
CASSDPQGANTQYF
TGCGCCAGCAGCGACCCACAGGGGGCAAATACGCAGTATTTT
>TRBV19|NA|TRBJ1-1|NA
CAIFPRGGTEAFF
TGTGCCATTTTCCCCAGGGGAGGTACTGAAGCTTTCTTT
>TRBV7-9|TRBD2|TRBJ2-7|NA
CASSSGEGKGYEQYF
TGTGCCAGCAGCTCGGGGGAGGGCAAGGGGTACGAGCAGTACTTC
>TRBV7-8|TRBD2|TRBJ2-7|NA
CASSFSRTSGDYEQYF
TGTGCCAGCAGCTTTTCTCGGACTAGCGGTGACTACGAGCAGTACTTC
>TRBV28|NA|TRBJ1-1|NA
CASGTANTEAFF
TGTGCCAGCGGGACGGCGAACACTGAAGCTTTCTTT
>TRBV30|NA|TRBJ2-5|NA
CAWSGGWTQYF
TGTGCCTGGAGTGGGGGTTGGACCCAGTACTTC
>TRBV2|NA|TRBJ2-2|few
CASSVEQRNTGELFF
TGTGCCAGCAGTGTTGAGCAGAGGAACACCGGGGAGCTGTTTTTT
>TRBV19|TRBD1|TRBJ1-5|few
CASSIETGLRQPQHF
TGTGCCAGTAGTATCGAGACAGGGCTCCGACAGCCCCAGCATTTT
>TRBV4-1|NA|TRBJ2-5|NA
CASSLGAEGSETQYF
TGCGCCAGCAGCCTGGGGGCGGAGGGGTCAGAGACCCAGTACTTC
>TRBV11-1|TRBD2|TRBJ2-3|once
CASSFRLAASTDTQYF
TGTGCCAGCAGCTTTCGACTAGCCGCGTCTACAGATACGCAGTATTTT
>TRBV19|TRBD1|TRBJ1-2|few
CASTDRGDYGYTF
TGTGCCAGCACGGACAGGGGCGACTATGGCTACACCTTC
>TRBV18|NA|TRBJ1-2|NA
CASSPPKGSYGYTF
TGTGCCAGCTCACCACCGAAGGGAAGCTATGGCTACACCTTC
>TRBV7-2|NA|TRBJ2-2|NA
CARRGNTGELFF
TGTGCCAGGCGGGGGAACACCGGGGAGCTGTTTTTT
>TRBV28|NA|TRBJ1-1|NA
CASSLVENEAFF
TGTGCCAGCAGTTTAGTGGAGAATGAAGCTTTCTTT
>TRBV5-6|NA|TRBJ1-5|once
CASSFRAGRNQPQHF
TGTGCCAGCAGCTTTCGGGCAGGTCGCAATCAGCCCCAGCATTTT
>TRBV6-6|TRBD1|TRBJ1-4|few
CASRQGQGREKLFF
TGTGCCAGCCGGCAAGGACAGGGTAGGGAAAAACTGTTTTTT
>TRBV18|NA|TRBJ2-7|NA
CASSLRDVYEQYF
TGTGCCAGCTCGCTTCGAGACGTCTACGAGCAGTACTTC
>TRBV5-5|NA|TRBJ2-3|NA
CASSPFGYTDTQYF
TGTGCCAGCAGCCCCTTCGGCTACACAGATACGCAGTATTTT
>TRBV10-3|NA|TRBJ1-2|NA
CAISEPRGGHGGYTF
TGTGCCATCAGTGAGCCGCGCGGGGGGCACGGTGGCTACACCTTC
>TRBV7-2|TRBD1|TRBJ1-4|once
CASSEHATGINEKLFF
TGTGCCAGCAGCGAACACGCGACAGGGATTAATGAAAAACTGTTTTTT
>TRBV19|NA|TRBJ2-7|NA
CASSMKVWRRTSYEQYF
TGTGCCAGTAGTATGAAGGTTTGGCGGCGAACTTCCTACGAGCAGTACTTC
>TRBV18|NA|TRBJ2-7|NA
CASSPYISYEQYF
TGTGCCAGCTCACCTTATATCTCCTACGAGCAGTACTTC
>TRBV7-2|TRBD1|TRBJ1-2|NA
CASSPRQGFYGYTF
TGTGCCAGCAGCCCCCGACAGGGATTCTATGGCTACACCTTC
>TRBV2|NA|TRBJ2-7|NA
CASSGGDTYEQYF
TGTGCCAGCAGTGGCGGAGACACCTACGAGCAGTACTTC
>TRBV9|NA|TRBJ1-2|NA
CASSVTSTAAYGYTF
TGTGCCAGCAGCGTCACTTCGACAGCCGCCTATGGCTACACCTTC
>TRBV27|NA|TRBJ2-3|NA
CASSWRAPDTDTQYF
TGTGCCAGCAGTTGGAGGGCTCCTGACACAGATACGCAGTATTTT
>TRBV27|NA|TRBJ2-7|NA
CASGRGWGSYEQYF
TGTGCCAGCGGACGGGGATGGGGCTCCTACGAGCAGTACTTC
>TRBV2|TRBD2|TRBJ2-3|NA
CASSGIAGADTQYF
TGTGCCAGCAGTGGAATAGCGGGCGCAGATACGCAGTATTTT